This T cell receptor (beta chain) was identified in a study of blood T cell repertoires in COVID-19. Authors' processing steps: Reference gene primers were amplified, and this amplification served to estimate nucleated cell counts. Sequencing was performed with immunoSEQ multiplex PCR; in TCRdb, only in-frame clones are kept and a portion is missing. V, J and clone size are taken as reported in that table, and D and trimming were inferred from the DNA itself. The sample consists of around 140,000 clones, roughly 79% of them appearing once. The germline V gene encodes CDR1 SGHVT and CDR2 SQSDAQ. The CDR3 is made up of 16 amino acids. Trimming took 1 base from V and 0 from J, leaving 13 bases between them.

The specimen sequenced was peripheral blood. The chain joins TRBV7-4 to TRBJ2-7, with D perhaps matching TRBD2 (6 bases). The TCR comes from a woman aged 60-75 years with acute or convalescent COVID-19. CDR3: CASSLGCPSDSYEQYF. As DNA, the CDR3 is TGTGCCAGCAGCTTAGGTTGCCCTAGCGACTCCTACGAGCAGTACTTC.